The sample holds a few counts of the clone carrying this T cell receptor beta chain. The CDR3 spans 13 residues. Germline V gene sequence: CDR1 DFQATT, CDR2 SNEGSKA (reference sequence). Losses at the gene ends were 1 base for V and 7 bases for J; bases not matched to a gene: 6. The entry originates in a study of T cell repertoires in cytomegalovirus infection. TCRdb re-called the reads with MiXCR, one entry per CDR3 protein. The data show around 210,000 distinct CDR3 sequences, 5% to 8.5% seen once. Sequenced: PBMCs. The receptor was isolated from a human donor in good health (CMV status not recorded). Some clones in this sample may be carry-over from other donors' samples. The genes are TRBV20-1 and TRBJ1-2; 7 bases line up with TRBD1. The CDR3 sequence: CSARVLQGSGYTF. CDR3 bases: TGCAGTGCTAGAGTTTTACAGGGGTCTGGCTACACCTTC.